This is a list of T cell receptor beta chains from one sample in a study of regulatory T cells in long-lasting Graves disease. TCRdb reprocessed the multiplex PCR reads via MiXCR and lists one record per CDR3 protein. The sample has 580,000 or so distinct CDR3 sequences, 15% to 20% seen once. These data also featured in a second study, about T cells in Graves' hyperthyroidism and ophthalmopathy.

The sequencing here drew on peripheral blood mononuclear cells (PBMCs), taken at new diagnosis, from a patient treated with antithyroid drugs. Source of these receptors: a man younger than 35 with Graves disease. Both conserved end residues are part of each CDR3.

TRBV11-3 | CASSREGGPGDTQYF
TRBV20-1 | CSARVPSGASSYNEQFF
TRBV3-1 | CASDKAGVTDTQYF
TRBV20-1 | CSASLEFASSCEQYF
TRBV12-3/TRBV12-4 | CASSASDRDGYTF
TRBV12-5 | CASGLVDHGHLVGGTEAFF
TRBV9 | CASSVDTGYGYTF
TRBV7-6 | CASSQELVETQYF
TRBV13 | CASSYSSGSGRREQFF
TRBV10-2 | CASSDSDVAYNEQFF
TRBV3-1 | CASSQDQGNQPQHF
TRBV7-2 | CASSLVGTPNNEQFF
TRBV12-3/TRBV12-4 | CASSLGGSDYEQYF
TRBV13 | CASGTNGGASYEQYF
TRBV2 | CASSESKSGFLQYF
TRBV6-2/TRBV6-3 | CASSRGLAGPYNEQFF
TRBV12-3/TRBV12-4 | CASTSEGNQPQHF
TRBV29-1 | CSVLTSGISYEQYF
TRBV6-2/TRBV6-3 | CASSAGTGRQETQYF
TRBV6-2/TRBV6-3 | CASSLPVSGGGQPQHF
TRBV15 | CATSRDYPMGGTYNEQFF
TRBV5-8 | CASSLFLGQGGYEQYF
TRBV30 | CAWSPTRQEAFF
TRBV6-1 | CASRAITLEQYF
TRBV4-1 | CASSQREGQETQYF
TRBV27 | CASRTSPGQGLSGELFF
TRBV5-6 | CASSLMGRANYGYTF
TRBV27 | CASSQGRGGFNEQFF
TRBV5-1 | CASSAGEATNQPQHF
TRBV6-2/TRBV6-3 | CASSYYSTLYPGRNQETQYF
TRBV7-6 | CASSQGREGPDTQYF
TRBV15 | CATSREGLPSNEQFF
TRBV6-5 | CASRYYRGSYEQYF